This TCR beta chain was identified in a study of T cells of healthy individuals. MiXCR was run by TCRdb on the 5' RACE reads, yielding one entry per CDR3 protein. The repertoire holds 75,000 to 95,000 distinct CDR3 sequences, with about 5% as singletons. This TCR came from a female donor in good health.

CDR3: CASSASRDTQYF. DNA for the CDR3: TGTGCCAGCTCAGCAAGCCGGGATACGCAGTATTTT. The chain combines TRBV18 with TRBJ2-3; D is uncertain. From germline, CDR1 is KGHSH and CDR2 LQKENI. The V end was cut by 5 bases, the J end by 6 bases, with 9 bases between. The CDR3 spans 12 residues.